This TCR beta chain was documented in a study of post-analysis software for immune sequencing data. Study context: Several disease courses (relapsing-remitting, secondary progressive and progressive-relapsing) of multiple sclerosis were included.

Concerning this clonotype: Its specificity is not known.

General study points: F measure clustering grouped samples strongly by preparation batch.

The TCR beta cDNA libraries contained unique molecular identifiers. MiXCR, applied by TCRdb to the PCR reads, yields one record per CDR3 protein. The data show about 770,000 distinct CDR3 sequences, around 46% seen once. Sequencing was done on a sample of blood. The receptor was isolated from a girl aged 5-17 years with multiple sclerosis.

The CDR3 region is CATTDRRANEQFF. The CDR3 DNA reads as TGTGCCACCACGGACAGGAGGGCCAACGAGCAGTTCTTC. The V gene is TRBV7-9, the J gene TRBJ2-1, with a weak D call TRBD1 (7 bases). This CDR3 is built from 13 residues. Germline CDR1 and CDR2: SEHNR and FQNEAQ (reference sequence). V lost 10 bases and J 10 bases, leaving 20 bases between the germline ends. The whole variable domain, remainder taken from reference TRBV7-9 and TRBJ2-1, is DTGVSQNPRHKITKRGQNVTFRCDPISEHNRLYWYRQTLGQGPEFLTYFQNEAQLEKSRLLSDRFSAERPKGSFSTLEIQRTEQGDSAMYLCATTDRRANEQFFGPGTRLTVL.